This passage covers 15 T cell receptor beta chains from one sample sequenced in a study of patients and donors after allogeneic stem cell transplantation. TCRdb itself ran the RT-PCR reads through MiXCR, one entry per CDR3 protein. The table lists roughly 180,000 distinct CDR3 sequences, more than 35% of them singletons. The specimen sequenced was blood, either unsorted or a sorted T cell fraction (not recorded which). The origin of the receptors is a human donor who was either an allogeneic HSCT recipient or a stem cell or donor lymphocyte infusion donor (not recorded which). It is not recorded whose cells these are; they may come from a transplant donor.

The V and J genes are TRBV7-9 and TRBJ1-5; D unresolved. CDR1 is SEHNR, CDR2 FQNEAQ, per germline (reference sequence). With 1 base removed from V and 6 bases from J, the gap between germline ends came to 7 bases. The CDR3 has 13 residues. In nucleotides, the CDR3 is TGTGCCAGCAGCTTAGGGGTTGGTCAGCCCCAGCATTTT. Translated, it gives CASSLGVGQPQHF.

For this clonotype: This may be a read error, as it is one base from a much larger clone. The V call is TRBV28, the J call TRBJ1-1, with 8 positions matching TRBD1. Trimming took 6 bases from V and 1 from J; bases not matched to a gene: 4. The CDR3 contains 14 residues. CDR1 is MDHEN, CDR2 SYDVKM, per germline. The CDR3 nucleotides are TGTGCCAGCAGGCCCGGGACAGGGAACACTGAAGCTTTCTTT. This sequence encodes CASRPGTGNTEAFF.

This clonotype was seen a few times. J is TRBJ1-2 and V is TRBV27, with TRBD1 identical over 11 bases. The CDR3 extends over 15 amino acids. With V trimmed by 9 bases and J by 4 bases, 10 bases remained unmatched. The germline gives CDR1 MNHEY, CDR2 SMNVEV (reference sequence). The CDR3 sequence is CASRIGQGALYGYTF. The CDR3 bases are TGTGCCAGTAGAATTGGACAGGGGGCCCTCTATGGCTACACCTTC.

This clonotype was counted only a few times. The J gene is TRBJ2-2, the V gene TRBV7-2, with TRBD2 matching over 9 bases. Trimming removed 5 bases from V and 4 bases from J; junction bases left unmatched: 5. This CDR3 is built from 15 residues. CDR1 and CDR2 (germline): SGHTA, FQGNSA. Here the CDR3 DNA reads TGTGCCAGCAGCCTCAGACTAGCGGTCACCGGGGAGCTGTTTTTT. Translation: CASSLRLAVTGELFF.

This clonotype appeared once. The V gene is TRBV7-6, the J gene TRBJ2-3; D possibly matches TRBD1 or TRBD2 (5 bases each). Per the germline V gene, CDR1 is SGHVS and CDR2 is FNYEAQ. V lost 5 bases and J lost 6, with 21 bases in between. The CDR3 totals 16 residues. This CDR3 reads CASSDTGTVPSDTQYF. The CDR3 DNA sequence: TGTGCCAGCAGCGACACCGGGACGGTCCCCTCGGATACGCAGTATTTT.

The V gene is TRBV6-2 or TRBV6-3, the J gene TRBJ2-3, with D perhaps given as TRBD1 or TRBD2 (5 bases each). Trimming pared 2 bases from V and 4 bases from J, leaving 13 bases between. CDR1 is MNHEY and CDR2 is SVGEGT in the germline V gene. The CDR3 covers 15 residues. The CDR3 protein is CASSYEGLQADTQYF. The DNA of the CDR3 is TGTGCCAGCAGTTACGAGGGGCTGCAGGCAGATACGCAGTATTTT.

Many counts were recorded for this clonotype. CDR3 protein: CASRTTGSSYNEQFF. Written as DNA, the CDR3 is TGTGCCAGCAGAACTACAGGGAGCTCCTACAATGAGCAGTTCTTC. The V call is TRBV12-3 or TRBV12-4, the J call TRBJ2-1, with D tentatively TRBD1 (6 bases). Trimming took 6 bases from V and 0 from J, leaving 12 bases between them. CDR3 length: 15 residues.

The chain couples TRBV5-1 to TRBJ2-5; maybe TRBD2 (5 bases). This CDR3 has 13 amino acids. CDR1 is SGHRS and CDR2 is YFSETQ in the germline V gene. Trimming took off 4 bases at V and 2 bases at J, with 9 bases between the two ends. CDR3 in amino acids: CASSPGIQETQYF. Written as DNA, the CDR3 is TGCGCCAGCAGCCCCGGGATTCAAGAGACCCAGTACTTC.

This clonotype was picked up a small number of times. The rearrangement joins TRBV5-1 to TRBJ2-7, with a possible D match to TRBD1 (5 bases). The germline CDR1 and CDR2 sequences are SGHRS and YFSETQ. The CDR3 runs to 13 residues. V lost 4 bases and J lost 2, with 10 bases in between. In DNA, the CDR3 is TGCGCCAGCAGCCGTGACAGAACCTACGAGCAGTACTTC. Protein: CASSRDRTYEQYF.

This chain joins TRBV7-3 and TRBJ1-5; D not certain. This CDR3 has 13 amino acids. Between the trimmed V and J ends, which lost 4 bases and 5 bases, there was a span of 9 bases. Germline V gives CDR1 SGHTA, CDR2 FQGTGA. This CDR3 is CASSSHRYQPQHF. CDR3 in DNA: TGTGCCAGCAGCTCCCATCGGTATCAGCCCCAGCATTTT.

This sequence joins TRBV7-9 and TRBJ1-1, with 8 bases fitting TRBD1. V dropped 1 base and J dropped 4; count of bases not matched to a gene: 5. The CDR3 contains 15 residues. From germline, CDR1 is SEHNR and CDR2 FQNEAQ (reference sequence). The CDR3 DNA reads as TGTGCCAGCAGCTTAGGACAGGGGAGTTTCACTGAAGCTTTCTTT. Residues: CASSLGQGSFTEAFF.

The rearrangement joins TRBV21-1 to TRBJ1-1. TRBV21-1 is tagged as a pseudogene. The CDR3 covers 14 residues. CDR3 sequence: CASTRDSNNTEAFF. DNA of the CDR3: TGTGCCAGCACCCGGGACTCCAACAACACTGAAGCTTTCTTT.

The CDR3 region is CASSLYRDSSTEAFF. The CDR3 nucleotides read TGTGCCAGTAGTCTATACCGGGACTCGAGCACTGAAGCTTTCTTT. This chain connects TRBV19 to TRBJ1-1, with D perhaps matching TRBD1 (5 bases). V was shortened by 5 bases and J by 4 bases, with 17 bases between the two germline ends. The CDR3 consists of 15 residues. Germline lookup yields CDR1 LNHDA and CDR2 SQIVND (reference sequence).

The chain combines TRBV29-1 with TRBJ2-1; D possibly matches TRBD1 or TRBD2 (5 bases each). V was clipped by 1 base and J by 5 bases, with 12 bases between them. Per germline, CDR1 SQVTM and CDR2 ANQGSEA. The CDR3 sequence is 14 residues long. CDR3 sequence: CSVEVWGNNNEQFF. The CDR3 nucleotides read TGCAGCGTTGAAGTGTGGGGGAATAACAATGAGCAGTTCTTC.

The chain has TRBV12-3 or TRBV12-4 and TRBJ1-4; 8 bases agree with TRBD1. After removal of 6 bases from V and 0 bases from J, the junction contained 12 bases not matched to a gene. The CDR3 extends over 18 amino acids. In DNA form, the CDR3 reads TGTGCCAGCAGCCGGGACAGGTCGTTGGGGGCAACTAATGAAAAACTGTTTTTT. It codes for CASSRDRSLGATNEKLFF.